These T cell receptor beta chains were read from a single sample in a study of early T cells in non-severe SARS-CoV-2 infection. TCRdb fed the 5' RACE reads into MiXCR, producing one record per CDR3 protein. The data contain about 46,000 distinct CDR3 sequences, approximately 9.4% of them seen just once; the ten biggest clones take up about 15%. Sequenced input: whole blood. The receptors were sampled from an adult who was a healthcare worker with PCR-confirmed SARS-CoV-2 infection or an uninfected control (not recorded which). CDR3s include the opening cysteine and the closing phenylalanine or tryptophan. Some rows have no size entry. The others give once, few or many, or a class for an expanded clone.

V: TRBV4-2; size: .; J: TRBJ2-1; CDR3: CASTRRLAGTNEQFF
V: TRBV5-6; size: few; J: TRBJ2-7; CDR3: CASSFGTSVYEQYF
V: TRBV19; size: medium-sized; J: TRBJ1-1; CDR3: CASSMIENTEAFF
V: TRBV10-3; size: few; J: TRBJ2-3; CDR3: CAISDIGSGRERTQYF
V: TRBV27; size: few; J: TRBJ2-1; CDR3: CASSPGQGMSNEQFF
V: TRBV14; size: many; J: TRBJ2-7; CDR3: CASSQVPDRVEQYF
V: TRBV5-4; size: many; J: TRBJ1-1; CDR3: CASSFGENTEAFF
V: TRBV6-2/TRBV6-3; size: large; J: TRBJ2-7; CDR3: CASSLERESSEQYF
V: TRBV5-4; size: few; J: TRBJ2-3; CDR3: CASAGTRADTQYF
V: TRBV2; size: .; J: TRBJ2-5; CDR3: CASRVLTIQETQYF
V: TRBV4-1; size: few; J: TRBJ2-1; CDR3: CASSQVLAGGPRGYEQFF
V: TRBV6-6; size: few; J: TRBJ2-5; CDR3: CASSEQETQYF
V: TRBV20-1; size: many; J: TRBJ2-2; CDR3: CSARKGQTAGELFF
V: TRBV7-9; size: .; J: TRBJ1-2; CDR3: CASSSTGANYGYTF
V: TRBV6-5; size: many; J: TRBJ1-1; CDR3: CASSYGVRNTEAFF
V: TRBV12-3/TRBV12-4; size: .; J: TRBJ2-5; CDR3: CASSGQQETQYF
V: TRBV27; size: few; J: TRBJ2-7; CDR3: CASSFLGDINEQYF
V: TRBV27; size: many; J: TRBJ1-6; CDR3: CASSRTGSSYNSPLHF
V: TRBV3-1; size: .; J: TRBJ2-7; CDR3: CASSQAAYEQYF
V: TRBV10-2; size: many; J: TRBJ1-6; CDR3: CASSEAGGKNSPLHF
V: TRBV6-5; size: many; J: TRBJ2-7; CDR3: CASSGDRDYEQYF
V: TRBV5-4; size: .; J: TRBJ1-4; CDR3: CASSPGTGNEKLFF
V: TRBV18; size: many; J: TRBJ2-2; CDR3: CASSSETRHRRNTGELFF
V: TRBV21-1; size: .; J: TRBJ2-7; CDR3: CASSKALYEQYF
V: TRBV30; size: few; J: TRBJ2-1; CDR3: CAWNLGWSSYNEQFF
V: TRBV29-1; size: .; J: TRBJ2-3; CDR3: CSVDTSSGGSTDTQYF
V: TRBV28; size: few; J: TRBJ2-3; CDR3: CASSFGAPRTDTQYF
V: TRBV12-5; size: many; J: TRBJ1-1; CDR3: CASGLTPRMRGPVTEAFF
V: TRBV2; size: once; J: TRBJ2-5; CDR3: CAGLTGARETQYF
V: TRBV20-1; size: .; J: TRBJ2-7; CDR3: CSASRDKFYEQYF
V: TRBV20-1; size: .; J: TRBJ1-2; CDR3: CSARDSARGGGYTF
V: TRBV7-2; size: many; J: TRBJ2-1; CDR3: CASSFGQGPTNEQFF
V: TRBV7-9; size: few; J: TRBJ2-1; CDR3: CASSLREGRYNEQFF